This paragraph covers one T cell receptor beta chain sequence. Its antigen is unknown. It has no much larger one-base neighbor in the sample; base qualities were not kept. In Seattle, one collaborating source enrolled patients while the infection was active and tracked those patients longitudinally over the course of disease. Collaborating institutions collected whole blood in K2EDTA tubes following their own protocols. For TCRbeta analysis, collaborator samples were shipped as frozen whole blood, as isolated PBMCs, or as DNA extracted from either sample type. This specimen belongs to a study of blood T cell repertoires in COVID-19 (dated by TCRdb to 2019 to 2021). In the study overall: Samples covering the acute and convalescent phases of COVID-19 were provided by collaborators in the United States, Italy and Spain. Where available, HLA class I and class II types were taken from metadata supplied by the sample provider and were not determined by assay-based typing. The material from the prospective study consisted of cDNA or gDNA derived from T cells, B-cell-depleted T cells, or PBMCs. The samples were drawn from two sources: the first 160 participants of the ongoing ImmuneRACE study, and fewer than 1,500 subjects contributed by 6 global collaborators. Subjects who had been exposed to COVID-19, were actively infected with it, or had recovered from it provided the deeply sampled blood TCRbeta repertoires that made up the dataset. The repertoires were made available in a free public database intended to serve as a resource for research on the immune response to SARS-CoV-2. Nearly every sample came with metadata listing a de-identified subject ID, COVID-19 status, age in years and sex.

The cysteine opens and the phenylalanine closes a CDR3 of 13 amino acids. CDR3 DNA only is kept here, 39 bases in frame from base 1. Cut back by 2 bases and 9 bases, the V and J ends lie 13 bases apart. Summary of the overall study and its limitations: How much clinical and demographic metadata was included differed by source and by participant, and the metadata was provided uncurated.

TCRbeta CDR3 regions were amplified from genomic DNA by means of the immunoSEQ Assay, a bias-controlled multiplex PCR. Processing in the source paper ran as follows. The number of nucleated cells in each sample was estimated by amplification of reference gene primers within the assay. To quantify the absolute abundance of each unique TCRbeta CDR3 rearrangement, sequence reads were collapsed and filtered. For each sample, productive Simpson clonality was calculated as the square root of Simpson's diversity index across productive rearrangements. TCRdb stores this immuneACCESS table with in-frame sequences only. Part of the clones is absent; in the studies checked, under half of the shortfall reflects unresolved V genes, and no reason is known for the rest. V and J calls and clone size are copied from that table; D and trimming were computed from the DNA. A total of roughly 84,000 clones appear in this sample, around four fifths of them only once. The top ten clones comprise about a third of the sample.

Material: peripheral blood. The sequence was obtained from a man aged 55 to 69 with COVID-19, enrolled during active disease. Recombination connected TRBV12-3 or TRBV12-4 to TRBJ1-2; tentative D gene TRBD1, with 5 bases matching. The CDR3 has the sequence CASSLRGSRSYTF. The nucleotide sequence reads as follows: TGTGCCAGCAGTTTAAGGGGATCTAGAAGCTACACCTTC.